One and the same sample provided the 16 T cell receptor beta chains below, sequenced in a study of PD-1 blockade in classical Hodgkin lymphoma. All the patients suffered relapse after autologous stem cell transplantation, and brentuximab vedotin exposure differed. Only in-frame clones appear in the TCRdb table, and some are missing; sequencing was by immunoSEQ multiplex PCR. The table shows about 32,000 clones, with 82% occurring only once. This specimen was peripheral blood mononuclear cells (PBMCs), taken at baseline. The origin of the receptors is a human donor with classical Hodgkin lymphoma.

V and J are TRBV5-1 and TRBJ2-2; 9 bases align to TRBD1. After removal of 6 bases from V and 0 bases from J, the junction contained 6 bases not matched to a gene. This CDR3 spans 16 amino acids. The germline gives CDR1 SGHRS, CDR2 YFSETQ. The CDR3 DNA follows: TGCGCCAGCAACCTACAGGGGGCCGCGAACACCGGGGAGCTGTTTTTT. Protein product: CASNLQGAANTGELFF.

The rearrangement uses TRBV5-1 and TRBJ1-1; 9 bases agree with TRBD1. The CDR3 contains 18 residues. Germline V gene sequence: CDR1 SGHRS, CDR2 YFSETQ. Losses at the gene ends were 3 bases for V and 9 bases for J; bases not matched to a gene: 21. CDR3 amino acids: CASSWSGGQGFPMRKAFF. CDR3 sequence (DNA): TGCGCCAGCAGCTGGAGTGGAGGACAGGGGTTTCCAATGAGAAAAGCTTTCTTT.

The chain employs TRBV2 and TRBJ1-5, with D possibly being TRBD1 (6 bases). The length of the CDR3 is 14 residues. Germline V gene lookup returns CDR1 SNHLY and CDR2 FYNNEI. The V gene lost 7 bases and the J gene lost 7 bases, with 17 bases spanning the gap. The CDR3: CASKRDNVGQPQHF. The CDR3 coding sequence is TGTGCCAGCAAAAGGGACAATGTGGGCCAGCCCCAGCATTTT.

The rearrangement uses TRBV9 and TRBJ2-2; 7 bases match TRBD1. CDR1 and CDR2 from the germline V gene are SGDLS and YYNGEE. CDR3 length: 15 residues. V gave up 2 bases and J gave up 4 bases; unmatched junction bases: 5. In DNA, the CDR3 is TGTGCCAGCAGCGTCGGGACAGTTTTCACCGGGGAGCTGTTTTTT. Translating gives CASSVGTVFTGELFF.

This chain connects TRBV10-3 to TRBJ2-5; 10 bases fit TRBD1. CDR1 is ENHRY, CDR2 SYGVKD, per germline. The CDR3 runs 14 residues. The trim removed 5 bases at V and 3 bases at J, leaving 3 bases unmatched. In DNA, the CDR3 is TGTGCCATCAGTAGCGGGACAGGGGAAGAGACCCAGTACTTC. It translates to CAISSGTGEETQYF.

The V call is TRBV7-2, the J call TRBJ1-1; D is unresolved. Trimming removed 6 bases from V and 3 bases from J, with 5 bases in between. Germline CDR1 is SGHTA and CDR2 is FQGNSA. This CDR3 is built from 11 residues. The CDR3 DNA reads TGTGCCAGCAGAGGCCACACTGAAGCTTTCTTT. Translating it yields CASRGHTEAFF.

The CDR3 DNA follows: TGTGCCAGCAGCAGTTTTGCAACGGCCTGCACTAATGAAAAACTGTTTTTT. Its protein product is CASSSFATACTNEKLFF. The chain couples TRBV21-1 to TRBJ1-4. TRBV21-1 is marked as a pseudogene. The CDR3 is 17 amino acids.

The chain employs TRBV9 and TRBJ2-3; 8 bases map to TRBD2. The germline CDR1 and CDR2 sequences are SGDLS and YYNGEE. The CDR3 has 16 residues. V was pared by 3 bases and J by 0 bases, with 6 bases of the junction left unmatched. CDR3 sequence reads: CASSDVAGISTDTQYF. The DNA for the CDR3 is TGTGCCAGCAGCGACGTAGCGGGGATAAGCACAGATACGCAGTATTTT.

The chain combines TRBV2 with TRBJ1-3; D uncertain. Trimming removed 6 bases from V and 0 bases from J, with 9 bases in between. The V gene's germline CDR1 is SNHLY and CDR2 FYNNEI. This CDR3 contains 14 residues. The DNA of the CDR3 is TGTGCCAGCAGGGAACAGAACTCTGGAAACACCATATATTTT. Protein: CASREQNSGNTIYF.

The chain employs TRBV21-1 and TRBJ1-4. TRBV21-1 is given as a pseudogene. This CDR3 is built from 17 residues. Here the CDR3 DNA reads TGTGCCAGCAGCTATCACGGGCGGACGGACGTAGATGAAAAACTGTTTTTT. Translation gives CASSYHGRTDVDEKLFF.

V usage is TRBV9 and J usage is TRBJ2-1; TRBD2 matches at 11 bases. From germline, CDR1 is SGDLS and CDR2 YYNGEE. The CDR3 contains 18 residues. J was trimmed by 3 bases and V by 4 bases; bases with no gene match: 12. CDR3 DNA: TGTGCCAGCAGCACAACTAGCGGGGGAGGAACGAGCTACAATGAGCAGTTCTTC. Protein: CASSTTSGGGTSYNEQFF.

This CDR3 reads CASSESGGPYNEQFF. DNA of the CDR3: TGTGCCAGCAGCGAGAGCGGGGGGCCATACAATGAGCAGTTCTTC. The rearrangement uses TRBV9 and TRBJ2-1, with 9 bases aligning to TRBD2. Germline trimming cut 3 bases from V and 4 bases from J; bases unmatched to any gene: 5. This CDR3 contains 15 residues. Germline CDR1 is SGDLS and CDR2 is YYNGEE.

The chain employs TRBV5-6 and TRBJ1-3; D call uncertain. The CDR3 runs 13 residues. V lost 1 base to trimming and J lost 2 bases, with 4 bases between them. Per the germline V gene, CDR1 is SGHDT and CDR2 is YYEEEE. CDR3 nucleotides: TGTGCCAGCAGCTTGTTTGCTGGAAACACCATATATTTT. As protein: CASSLFAGNTIYF. Filled out from reference TRBV5-6 and TRBJ1-3, the complete variable domain reads DAGVTQSPTHLIKTRGQQVTLRCSPKSGHDTVSWYQQALGQGPQFIFQYYEEEERQRGNFPDRFSGHQFPNYSSELNVNALLLGDSALYLCASSLFAGNTIYFGEGSWLTVV.

This sequence joins TRBV19 and TRBJ1-3, with D maybe TRBD1 (5 bases). Between the trimmed V and J ends, which lost 5 bases and 0 bases, there was a span of 8 bases. Per the germline V gene, CDR1 is LNHDA and CDR2 is SQIVND (reference sequence). This CDR3 comprises 14 residues. The DNA of the CDR3 is TGTGCCAGTAGTGACAGAGCCTCTGGAAACACCATATATTTT. Its translation is CASSDRASGNTIYF.

The chain uses TRBV5-5 and TRBJ1-2; D gene ambiguous. The germline V gene has CDR1 SGHKS and CDR2 YYEKEE (reference sequence). The CDR3 is 15 amino acids. V shed 4 bases and J shed 0 bases, with 13 bases lying between them. In DNA, the CDR3 is TGTGCCAGCAGCGTCGGACCGGGTGCTAACTATGGCTACACCTTC. Protein: CASSVGPGANYGYTF.

The chain recombines TRBV29-1 with TRBJ1-2; 7 bases fit TRBD1. This CDR3 is built from 14 residues. Germline lookup yields CDR1 SQVTM and CDR2 ANQGSEA. With 4 bases clipped from V and 8 bases from J, the junction kept 13 bases outside the gene matches. CDR3 amino acids: CSVGRLGGGGGYTF. CDR3 bases: TGCAGCGTTGGGCGCCTGGGAGGGGGCGGCGGCTACACCTTC.